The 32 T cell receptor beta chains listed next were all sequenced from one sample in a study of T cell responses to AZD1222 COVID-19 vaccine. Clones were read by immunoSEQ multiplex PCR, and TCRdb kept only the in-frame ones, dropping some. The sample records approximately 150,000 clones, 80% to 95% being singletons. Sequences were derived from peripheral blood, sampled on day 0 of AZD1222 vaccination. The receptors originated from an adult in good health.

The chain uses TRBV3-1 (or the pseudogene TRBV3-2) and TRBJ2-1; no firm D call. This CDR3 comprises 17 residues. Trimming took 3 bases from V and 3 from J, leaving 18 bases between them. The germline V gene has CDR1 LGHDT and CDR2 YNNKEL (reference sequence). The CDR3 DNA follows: TGTGCCAGCAGCCACGACCTGCGAACTTTGGGCTACAATGAGCAGTTCTTC. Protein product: CASSHDLRTLGYNEQFF.

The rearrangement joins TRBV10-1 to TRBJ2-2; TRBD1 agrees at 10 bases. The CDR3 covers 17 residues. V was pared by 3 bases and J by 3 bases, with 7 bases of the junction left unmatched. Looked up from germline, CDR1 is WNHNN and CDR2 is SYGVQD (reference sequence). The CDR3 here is CASSDPGTGADTGELFF. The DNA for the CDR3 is TGCGCCAGCAGTGACCCAGGGACAGGGGCGGACACCGGGGAGCTGTTTTTT.

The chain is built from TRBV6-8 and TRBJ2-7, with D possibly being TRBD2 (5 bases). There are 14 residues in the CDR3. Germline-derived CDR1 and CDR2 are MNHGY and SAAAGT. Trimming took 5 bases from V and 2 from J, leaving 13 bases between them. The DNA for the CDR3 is TGTGCCAGCAGTCGAGACGGGGTAACCTACGAGCAGTACTTC. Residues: CASSRDGVTYEQYF.

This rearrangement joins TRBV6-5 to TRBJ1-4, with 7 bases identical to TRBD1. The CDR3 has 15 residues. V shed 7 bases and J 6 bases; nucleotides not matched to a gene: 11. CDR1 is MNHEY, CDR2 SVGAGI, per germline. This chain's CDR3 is CASTQGGREHEKLFF. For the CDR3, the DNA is TGTGCCAGCACCCAAGGGGGCAGGGAGCATGAAAAACTGTTTTTT.

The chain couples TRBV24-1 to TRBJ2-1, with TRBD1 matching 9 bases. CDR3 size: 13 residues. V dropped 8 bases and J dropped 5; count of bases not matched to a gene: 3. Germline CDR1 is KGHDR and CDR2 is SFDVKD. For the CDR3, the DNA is TGTGCCACCAAAGGACAGGGGAACAATGAGCAGTTCTTC. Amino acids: CATKGQGNNEQFF.

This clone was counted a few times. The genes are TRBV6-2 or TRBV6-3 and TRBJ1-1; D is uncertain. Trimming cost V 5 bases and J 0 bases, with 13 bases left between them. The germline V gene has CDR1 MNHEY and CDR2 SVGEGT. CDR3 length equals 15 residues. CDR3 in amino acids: CASSDYGRMNTEAFF. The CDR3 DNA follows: TGTGCCAGCAGTGATTACGGGAGAATGAACACTGAAGCTTTCTTT.

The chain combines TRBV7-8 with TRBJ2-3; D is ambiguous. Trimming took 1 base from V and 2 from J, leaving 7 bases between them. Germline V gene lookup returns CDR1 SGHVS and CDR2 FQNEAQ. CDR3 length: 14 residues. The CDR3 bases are TGTGCCAGCAGCTTAGGCCAGCTCACAGATACGCAGTATTTT. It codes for CASSLGQLTDTQYF.

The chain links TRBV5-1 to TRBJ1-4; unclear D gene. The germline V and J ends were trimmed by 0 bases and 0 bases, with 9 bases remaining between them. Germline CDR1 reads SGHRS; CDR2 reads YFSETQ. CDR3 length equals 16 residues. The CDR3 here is CASSLGLRATNEKLFF. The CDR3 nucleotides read TGCGCCAGCAGCTTGGGACTACGAGCAACTAATGAAAAACTGTTTTTT.

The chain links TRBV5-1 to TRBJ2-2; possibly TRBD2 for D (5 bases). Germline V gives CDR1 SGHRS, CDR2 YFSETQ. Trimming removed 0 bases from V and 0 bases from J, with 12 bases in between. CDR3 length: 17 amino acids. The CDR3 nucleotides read TGCGCCAGCAGCTTGGAACTGTGGGGAGCGAACACCGGGGAGCTGTTTTTT. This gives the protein CASSLELWGANTGELFF.

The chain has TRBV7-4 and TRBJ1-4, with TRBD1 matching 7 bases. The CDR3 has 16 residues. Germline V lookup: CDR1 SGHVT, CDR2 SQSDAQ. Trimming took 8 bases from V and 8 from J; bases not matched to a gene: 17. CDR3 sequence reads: CASRPGTALEGEKLFF. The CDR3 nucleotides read TGTGCCAGCCGACCCGGGACAGCCCTAGAAGGAGAAAAACTGTTTTTT.

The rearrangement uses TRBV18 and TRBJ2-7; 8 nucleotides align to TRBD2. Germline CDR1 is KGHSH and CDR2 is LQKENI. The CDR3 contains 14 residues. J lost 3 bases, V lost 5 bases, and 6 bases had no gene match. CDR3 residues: CASSVKRESYEQYF. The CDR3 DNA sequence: TGTGCCAGCTCAGTAAAGCGGGAGAGCTACGAGCAGTACTTC.

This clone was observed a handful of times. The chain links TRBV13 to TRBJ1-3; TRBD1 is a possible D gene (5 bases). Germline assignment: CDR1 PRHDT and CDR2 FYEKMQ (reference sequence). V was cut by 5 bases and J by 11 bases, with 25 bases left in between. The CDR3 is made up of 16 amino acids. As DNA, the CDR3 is TGTGCCAGCAGCCCATGGACAAAGGGAAAGAGACAACCCATATATTTT. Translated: CASSPWTKGKRQPIYF.

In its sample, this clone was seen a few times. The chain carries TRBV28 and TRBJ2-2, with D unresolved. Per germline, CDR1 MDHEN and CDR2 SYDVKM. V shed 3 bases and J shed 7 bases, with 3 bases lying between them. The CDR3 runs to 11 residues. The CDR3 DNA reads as TGTGCCAGCAGTTTTATCGGGGAGCTGTTTTTT. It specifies CASSFIGELFF. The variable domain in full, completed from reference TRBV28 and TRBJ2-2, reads DVKVTQSSRYLVKRTGEKVFLECVQDMDHENMFWYRQDPGLGLRLIYFSYDVKMKEKGDIPEGYSVSREKKERFSLILESASTNQTSMYLCASSFIGELFFGEGSRLTVL.

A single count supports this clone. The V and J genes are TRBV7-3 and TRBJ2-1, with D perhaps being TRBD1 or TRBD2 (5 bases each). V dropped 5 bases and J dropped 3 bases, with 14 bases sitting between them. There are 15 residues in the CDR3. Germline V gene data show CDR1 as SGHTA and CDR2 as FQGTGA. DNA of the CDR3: TGTGCCAGCAGCCCTCCCGGGACGAACTACAATGAGCAGTTCTTC. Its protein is CASSPPGTNYNEQFF.

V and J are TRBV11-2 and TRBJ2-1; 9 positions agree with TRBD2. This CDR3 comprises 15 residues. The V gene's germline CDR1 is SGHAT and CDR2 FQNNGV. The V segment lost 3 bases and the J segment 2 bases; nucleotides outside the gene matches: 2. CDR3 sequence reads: CASSFLAGTYNEQFF. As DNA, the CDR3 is TGTGCCAGCAGCTTCCTAGCGGGGACCTACAATGAGCAGTTCTTC.

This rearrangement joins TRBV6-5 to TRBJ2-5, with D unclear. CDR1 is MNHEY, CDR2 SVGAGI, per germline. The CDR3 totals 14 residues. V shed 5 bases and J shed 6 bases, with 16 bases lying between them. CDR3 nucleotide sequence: TGTGCCAGCAGTCCAAACACGGACCGGAAGACCCAGTACTTC. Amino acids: CASSPNTDRKTQYF.

CDR3 amino acids: CASSYEGEGTQYF. The CDR3 region has the DNA TGCGCCAGCAGCTACGAGGGCGAGGGGACGCAGTATTTT. The rearrangement joins TRBV5-1 to TRBJ2-3; D tentatively reads TRBD1 or TRBD2 (5 bases each). This CDR3 region has 13 residues. V lost 3 bases, J lost 9 bases, and 14 bases lay in between. The V gene's germline CDR1 is SGHRS and CDR2 YFSETQ. Full variable domain (rest looked up from reference TRBV5-1 and TRBJ2-3): KAGVTQTPRYLIKTRGQQVTLSCSPISGHRSVSWYQQTPGQGLQFLFEYFSETQRNKGNFPGRFSGRQFSNSRSEMNVSTLELGDSALYLCASSYEGEGTQYFGPGTRLTVL.

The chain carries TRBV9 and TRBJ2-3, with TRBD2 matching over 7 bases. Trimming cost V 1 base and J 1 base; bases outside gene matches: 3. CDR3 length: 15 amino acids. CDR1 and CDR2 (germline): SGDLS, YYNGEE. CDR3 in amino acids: CASSVWGGGTDTQYF. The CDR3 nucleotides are TGTGCCAGCAGCGTATGGGGGGGAGGCACAGATACGCAGTATTTT.

CDR3: CASSSPDKGTEAFF. In DNA form, the CDR3 reads TGTGCCAGCAGCTCCCCGGATAAGGGGACTGAAGCTTTCTTT. The chain uses TRBV3-1 (or the pseudogene TRBV3-2) and TRBJ1-1; TRBD1 is a possible D gene (5 bases). Germline CDR1 reads LGHDT; CDR2 reads YNNKEL (reference sequence). The CDR3 consists of 14 residues. The V end lost 5 bases, the J end lost 5 bases, and 15 bases lay between the germline ends.

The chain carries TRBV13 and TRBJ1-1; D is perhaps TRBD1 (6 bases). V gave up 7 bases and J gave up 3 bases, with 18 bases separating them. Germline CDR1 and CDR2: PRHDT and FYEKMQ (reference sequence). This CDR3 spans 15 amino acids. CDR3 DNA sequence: TGTGCCAGCACCAACGAGGGGGAGGGGGACACTGAAGCTTTCTTT. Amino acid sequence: CASTNEGEGDTEAFF.

The CDR3 protein is CASRQTGNNSPLHF. CDR3 nucleotides: TGTGCCAGCAGACAAACAGGGAATAATTCACCCCTCCACTTT. The genes are TRBV25-1 and TRBJ1-6; D is possibly TRBD1 (6 bases). Germline CDR1 reads MGHDK; CDR2 reads SYGVNS. V lost 6 bases to trimming and J lost 5 bases, with 11 bases between them. This CDR3 has 14 amino acids.

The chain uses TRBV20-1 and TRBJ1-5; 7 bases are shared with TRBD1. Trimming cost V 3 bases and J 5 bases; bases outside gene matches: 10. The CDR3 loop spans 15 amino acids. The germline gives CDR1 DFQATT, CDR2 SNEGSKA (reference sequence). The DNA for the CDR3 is TGCAGTGCTAGTAGGGCATACAGGGGTGATCAGCCCCAGCATTTT. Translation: CSASRAYRGDQPQHF.

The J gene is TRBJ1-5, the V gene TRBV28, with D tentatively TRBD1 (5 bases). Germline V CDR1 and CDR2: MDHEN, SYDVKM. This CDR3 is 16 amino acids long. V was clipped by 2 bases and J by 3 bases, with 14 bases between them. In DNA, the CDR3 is TGTGCCAGCAGTTTAGGAGGGGCAGGTTACAATCAGCCCCAGCATTTT. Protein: CASSLGGAGYNQPQHF.

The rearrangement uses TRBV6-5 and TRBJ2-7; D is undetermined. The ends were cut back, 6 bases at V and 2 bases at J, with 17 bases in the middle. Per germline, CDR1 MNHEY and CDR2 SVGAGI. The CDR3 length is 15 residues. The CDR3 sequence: CASRIGQSATYEQYF. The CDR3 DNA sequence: TGTGCCAGCAGGATAGGTCAGTCGGCTACCTACGAGCAGTACTTC.

The CDR3 DNA sequence: TGTGCCAGCAGAACACGGGACAGAGGTTTCGAGCAGTACTTC. Translation: CASRTRDRGFEQYF. The chain is built from TRBV6-6 and TRBJ2-7, with 7 bases lining up with TRBD1. CDR1 is MNHNY and CDR2 is SVGAGI in the germline V gene (reference sequence). The V gene end was trimmed by 6 bases and the J gene end by 6 bases; junction bases not matched to a gene: 11. The CDR3 is 14 residues long.

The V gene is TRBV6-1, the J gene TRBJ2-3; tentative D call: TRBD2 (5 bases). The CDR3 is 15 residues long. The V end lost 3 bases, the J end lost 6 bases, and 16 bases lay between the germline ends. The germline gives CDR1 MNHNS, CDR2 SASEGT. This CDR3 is CASSDRDHGRDTQYF. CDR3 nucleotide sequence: TGTGCCAGCAGTGACCGGGATCACGGACGGGATACGCAGTATTTT.

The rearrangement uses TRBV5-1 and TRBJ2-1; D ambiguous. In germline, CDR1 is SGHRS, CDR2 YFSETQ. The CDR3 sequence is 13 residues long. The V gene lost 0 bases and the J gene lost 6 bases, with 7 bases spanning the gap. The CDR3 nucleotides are TGCGCCAGCAGCTTGGCCGTTGGCAATGAGCAGTTCTTC. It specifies CASSLAVGNEQFF.

The CDR3 nucleotides read TGTGCCAGCAGTGAAAGGGGCAGGAGCTTCGGTGAGCAGTTCTTC. Its protein is CASSERGRSFGEQFF. The V and J genes are TRBV2 and TRBJ2-1; a possible D gene is TRBD1 (5 bases). The germline CDR1 and CDR2 sequences are SNHLY and FYNNEI. CDR3 length equals 15 residues. Trimming took off 2 bases at V and 9 bases at J, with 17 bases between the two ends. Full variable domain (remainder filled in from reference TRBV2 and TRBJ2-1): EPEVTQTPSHQVTQMGQEVILRCVPISNHLYFYWYRQILGQKVEFLVSFYNNEISEKSEIFDDQFSVERPDGSNFTLKIRSTKLEDSAMYFCASSERGRSFGEQFFGPGTRLTVL.

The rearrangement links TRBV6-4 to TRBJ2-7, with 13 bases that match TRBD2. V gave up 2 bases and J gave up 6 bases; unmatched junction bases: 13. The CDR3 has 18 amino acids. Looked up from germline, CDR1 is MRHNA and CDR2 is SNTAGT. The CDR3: CASSDRGLAGEKAPEQYF. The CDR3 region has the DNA TGTGCCAGCAGTGACAGAGGACTAGCGGGAGAAAAGGCTCCCGAGCAGTACTTC.

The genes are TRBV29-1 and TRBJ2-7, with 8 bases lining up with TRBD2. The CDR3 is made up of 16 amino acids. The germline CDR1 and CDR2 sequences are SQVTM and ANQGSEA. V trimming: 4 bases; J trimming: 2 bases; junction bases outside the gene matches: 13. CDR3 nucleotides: TGCAGCGTTGGGGGTTATCCGGGACTAGTTCCCTACGAGCAGTACTTC. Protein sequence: CSVGGYPGLVPYEQYF.

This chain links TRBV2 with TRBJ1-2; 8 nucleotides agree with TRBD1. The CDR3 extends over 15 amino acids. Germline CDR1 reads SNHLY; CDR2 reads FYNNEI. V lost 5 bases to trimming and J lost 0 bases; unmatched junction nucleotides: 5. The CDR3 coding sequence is TGTGCCAGCAGTTCAGGACAGGGCTCTAACTATGGCTACACCTTC. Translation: CASSSGQGSNYGYTF.

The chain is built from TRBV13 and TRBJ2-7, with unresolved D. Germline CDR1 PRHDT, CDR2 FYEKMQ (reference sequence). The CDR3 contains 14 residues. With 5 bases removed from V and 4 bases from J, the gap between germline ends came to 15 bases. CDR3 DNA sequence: TGTGCCAGCAGCCCTCCGGGTAAGACATACGAGCAGTACTTC. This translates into CASSPPGKTYEQYF.